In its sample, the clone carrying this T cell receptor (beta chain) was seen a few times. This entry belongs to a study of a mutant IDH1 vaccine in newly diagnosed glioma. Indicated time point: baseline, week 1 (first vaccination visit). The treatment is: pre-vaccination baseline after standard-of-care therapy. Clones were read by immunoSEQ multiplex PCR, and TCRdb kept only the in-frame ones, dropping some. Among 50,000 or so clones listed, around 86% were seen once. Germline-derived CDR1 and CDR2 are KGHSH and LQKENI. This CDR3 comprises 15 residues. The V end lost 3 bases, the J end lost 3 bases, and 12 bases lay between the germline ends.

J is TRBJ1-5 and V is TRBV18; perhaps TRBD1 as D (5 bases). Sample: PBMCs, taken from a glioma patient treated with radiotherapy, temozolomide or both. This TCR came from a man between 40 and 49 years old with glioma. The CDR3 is CASSPPWGTNQPQHF. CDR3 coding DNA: TGTGCCAGCTCACCGCCGTGGGGCACCAATCAGCCCCAGCATTTT.